Below are 18 T cell receptor beta chains sequenced from a single sample in a study of blood T cell repertoires in COVID-19. Produced via immunoSEQ multiplex PCR; TCRdb's table is partial and in-frame only. The repertoire holds around 130,000 clones, approximately 85% seen once, with just under 3% in the top ten. The source material was peripheral blood. All receptors come from a man in his fifties with acute or convalescent COVID-19.

The V and J genes are TRBV5-4 and TRBJ2-2; no firm D call. V lost 0 bases and J lost 1, with 7 bases in between. The CDR3 consists of 15 residues. Germline-derived CDR1 and CDR2 are SGHNT and YYREEE (reference sequence). The CDR3 bases are TGTGCCAGCAGCTTGGCGGCAGGGAACACCGGGGAGCTGTTTTTT. As protein: CASSLAAGNTGELFF.

The genes are TRBV18 and TRBJ2-5; 7 nucleotides match TRBD1. The CDR3 has 14 amino acids. The trim removed 2 bases at V and 4 bases at J, leaving 4 bases unmatched. CDR1 is KGHSH and CDR2 is LQKENI in the germline V gene. The CDR3, as DNA: TGTGCCAGCTCACCAGGTGACAGGGTAGAGACCCAGTACTTC. Its translation is CASSPGDRVETQYF.

This rearrangement joins TRBV7-3 to TRBJ2-4, with 7 bases that match TRBD2. The CDR3 is 17 residues long. The trim removed 1 base at V and 3 bases at J, leaving 9 bases unmatched. Germline values: CDR1 SGHTA, CDR2 FQGTGA. CDR3 DNA: TGTGCCAGCAGCTTAAAGGGTCCGGGGGAGGGCAAAAACATTCAGTACTTC. This encodes CASSLKGPGEGKNIQYF.

The chain uses TRBV29-1 and TRBJ2-3; D ambiguous. The CDR3 contains 13 residues. Germline-derived CDR1 and CDR2 are SQVTM and ANQGSEA. The V end was cut by 0 bases, the J end by 12 bases, with 16 bases between. CDR3 sequence reads: CSVEERRSLRQYF. The CDR3 DNA follows: TGCAGCGTTGAAGAACGGAGAAGTCTACGCCAGTATTTT.

V gene TRBV18 combines with J gene TRBJ1-2; TRBD1 might be the D (5 bases). V lost 5 bases to trimming and J lost 0 bases, with 10 bases between them. The germline V gene has CDR1 KGHSH and CDR2 LQKENI. CDR3 size: 14 residues. CDR3 residues: CASSTGTANYGYTF. CDR3 in DNA: TGTGCCAGCTCAACAGGCACAGCTAACTATGGCTACACCTTC.

This chain uses TRBV4-2 with TRBJ2-7, with D perhaps matching TRBD1 (6 bases). V lost 0 bases to trimming and J lost 2 bases, with 14 bases between them. CDR1 is LGHNA and CDR2 is YNFKEQ in the germline V gene. This CDR3 region has 16 residues. In nucleotides, the CDR3 is TGTGCCAGCAGCCAAGATTGGGGGCCCCGTCCCTACGAGCAGTACTTC. The encoded protein is CASSQDWGPRPYEQYF.

This clone was recorded a few times. The V call is TRBV2, the J call TRBJ2-7; tentative D call: TRBD2 (6 bases). V was clipped by 11 bases and J by 1 base, with 12 bases between them. CDR1 SNHLY and CDR2 FYNNEI come from the germline V gene. There are 12 residues in the CDR3. The CDR3: CAVRLGSYEQYF. The CDR3, as DNA: TGTGCCGTGCGACTAGGGTCCTACGAGCAGTACTTC.

As for this clone: Other DNA sequences in this sample translate to the same CDR3. V is TRBV28 and J is TRBJ2-5, with D perhaps matching TRBD2 (6 bases). V was shortened by 2 bases and J by 5 bases, with 12 bases between the two germline ends. This CDR3 region has 14 residues. CDR1 MDHEN and CDR2 SYDVKM come from the germline V gene. For the CDR3, the DNA is TGTGCCAGCAGTTTAGGGGGGTGGGGGGAGACCCAGTACTTC. It encodes CASSLGGWGETQYF.

The chain links TRBV30 to TRBJ2-5; a possible D gene is TRBD2 (6 bases). Germline CDR1 reads GTSNPN; CDR2 reads SVGIG (reference sequence). This CDR3 comprises 12 residues. Trimming removed 5 bases from V and 0 bases from J, with 7 bases in between. CDR3 sequence (DNA): TGTGCCTGGGGGGACTACCAAGAGACCCAGTACTTC. It translates to CAWGDYQETQYF.

The chain has TRBV28 and TRBJ2-5; a weak D match, TRBD1 (6 bases). Germline V gives CDR1 MDHEN, CDR2 SYDVKM. The germline V and J ends were trimmed by 6 bases and 5 bases, with 22 bases remaining between them. This CDR3 comprises 16 residues. The CDR3 spells CASRGRTASPGETQYF. The DNA for the CDR3 is TGTGCCAGCAGGGGCCGGACAGCCTCACCTGGGGAGACCCAGTACTTC.

The chain carries TRBV18 and TRBJ2-1; D may be TRBD2 (5 bases). The length of the CDR3 is 12 residues. CDR1 is KGHSH, CDR2 LQKENI, per germline. V was clipped by 2 bases and J by 9 bases, with 8 bases between them. As DNA, the CDR3 is TGTGCCAGCTCACCAGAGGGTATTGAGCAGTTCTTC. This gives the protein CASSPEGIEQFF.

The chain recombines TRBV4-1 with TRBJ1-5; D remains ambiguous. The V end lost 1 base, the J end lost 0 bases, and 7 bases lay between the germline ends. The CDR3 extends over 15 amino acids. Per the germline V gene, CDR1 is MGHRA and CDR2 is YSYEKL. The CDR3 region is CASSQGLISNQPQHF. DNA for the CDR3: TGCGCCAGCAGCCAAGGGCTGATTAGCAATCAGCCCCAGCATTTT.

The rearrangement joins TRBV19 to TRBJ1-2; weak D call: TRBD1 (5 bases). CDR1 is LNHDA, CDR2 SQIVND, per germline (reference sequence). This CDR3 is built from 12 residues. Trimming removed 4 bases at V and 8 bases at J, with 11 bases between. The chain's CDR3 is CASSTWRDGYTF. In DNA form, the CDR3 reads TGTGCCAGTAGTACATGGAGGGACGGCTACACCTTC.

The V gene is TRBV5-1, the J gene TRBJ2-1; 11 positions match TRBD2. The CDR3 has 18 residues. With V trimmed by 9 bases and J by 4 bases, 18 bases remained unmatched. Germline CDR1 SGHRS, CDR2 YFSETQ. CDR3 region: CATRGTSGSPSKYNEQFF. CDR3 DNA: TGCGCCACCAGGGGCACTAGCGGGAGTCCCAGTAAATACAATGAGCAGTTCTTC.

This clone was seen just once. The gene calls are TRBV30 and TRBJ2-7; 15 bases are shared with TRBD2. The CDR3 runs to 17 residues. The ends lost 2 bases at V and 3 bases at J; junction bases unmatched: 8. Germline V gives CDR1 GTSNPN, CDR2 SVGIG (reference sequence). CDR3: CAWSTGTSGRNNYEQYF. CDR3 nucleotides: TGTGCCTGGAGTACCGGGACTAGCGGGAGGAATAACTACGAGCAGTACTTC.

V is TRBV5-1 and J is TRBJ1-4; 7 nucleotides match TRBD1. There are 15 residues in the CDR3. Germline values: CDR1 SGHRS, CDR2 YFSETQ. V shed 4 bases, J shed 7 bases, and the junction held 10 bases outside the gene matches. The chain's CDR3 is CASSVTGDSGEKLFF. The CDR3, as DNA: TGCGCCAGCAGCGTAACAGGGGATTCGGGTGAAAAACTGTTTTTT.

This clone was counted only a few times. This chain connects TRBV7-9 to TRBJ2-3; 9 nucleotides line up with TRBD2. The length of the CDR3 is 16 residues. V shed 6 bases, J shed 0 bases, and the junction held 7 bases outside the gene matches. The V gene's germline CDR1 is SEHNR and CDR2 FQNEAQ (reference sequence). The CDR3 DNA follows: TGTGCCAGCAGTAAAGGACTAGCGCCTAGCACAGATACGCAGTATTTT. Its protein is CASSKGLAPSTDTQYF.

This clone has only a few counts. This chain links TRBV5-1 with TRBJ1-5; 9 bases line up with TRBD1. Germline V gene sequence: CDR1 SGHRS, CDR2 YFSETQ. The CDR3 is made up of 15 amino acids. The V gene end was trimmed by 4 bases and the J gene end by 7 bases; junction bases not matched to a gene: 9. In nucleotides, the CDR3 is TGCGCCAGCAGCGTAGGACAGGGGCTAGGCCAGCCCCAGCATTTT. Translation: CASSVGQGLGQPQHF.